The sequence of this T cell receptor beta chain was determined in a study of T cell repertoires in cytomegalovirus infection. In the study overall: Peptides in the study included HLA-C-restricted and HLA-B-restricted CMV epitopes.

V lost 5 bases to trimming and J lost 6 bases, with 11 bases between them. CDR1 is SGHVS and CDR2 is FNYEAQ in the germline V gene. The length of the CDR3 is 13 residues. There are a few counts of this clonotype. The antigen is unknown. TCRdb re-called the reads through MiXCR, storing one row per CDR3 protein. The sample contains about 920,000 distinct CDR3 sequences, approximately 33% of which appear only once. The chain couples TRBV7-6 to TRBJ1-5; tentative D call: TRBD1 (5 bases). This sequence originates from a human donor in good health (CMV status not recorded). Some clones in this sample may be carry-over from other donors' samples. This sample comprised cultured CD8+ T cells from PBMCs, obtained from culture after CMV antigen stimulation. CDR3 sequence (DNA): TGTGCCAGCAGCAACCAAGGGGCTCAGCCCCAGCATTTT. As protein: CASSNQGAQPQHF.